The clone carrying this T cell receptor (beta chain) was recorded many times. Antigen unknown. The V gene's germline CDR1 is SGDLS and CDR2 YYNGEE. The V gene end was trimmed by 3 bases and the J gene end by 4 bases; junction bases not matched to a gene: 4. The CDR3 extends over 15 amino acids. TCR cDNA, made by 5'RACE template switching, carried an added universal primer site and UMIs. TCRdb fed the 5' RACE reads into MiXCR, producing one record per CDR3 protein. The sample has about 360,000 distinct CDR3 sequences; approximately 6% are singletons. This entry comes from a study of T cells after yellow fever vaccination. Study-wide background: Preparation of fractions with low cell numbers was performed using SMART-Seq v4 Ultra Low Input. Notes on the study in general: Reappearance after the booster was observed for most primary-vaccination clones (roughly 97% CD4, over 75% CD8). Abundant clonotypes (contaminants from the bulk population) could be present in FACS-sorted repertoires.

This sequence originates from a man younger than 45 who received the YFV17D yellow fever vaccine. The sequencing used PBMCs, collected 5 days after the yellow fever booster vaccination. The chain is built from TRBV9 and TRBJ2-1, with 10 bases identical to TRBD2. CDR3 amino acids: CASSAGTSAYNEQFF. CDR3 sequence (DNA): TGTGCCAGCAGCGCCGGGACTAGCGCTTACAATGAGCAGTTCTTC.